This TCR beta chain was identified in a study of blood T cells in healthy people across ages. Through a sample-barcoded 5' primer and a J-beta primer mix, a second PCR was run for roughly 6 to 12 cycles. A single record per CDR3 protein comes from TCRdb applying MiXCR to the 5' RACE reads. The sample contains approximately 2,000,000 distinct CDR3 sequences, approximately 39% of which appear only once. A word on this clonotype: The junction departs from germline at one end; a sequencing error may be responsible.

CDR1 is SGHTA, CDR2 FQGNSA, per germline. The CDR3 spans 15 residues. This sequence originates from a human donor in good health. Sequenced material: blood. The chain recombines TRBV7-2 with TRBJ2-5; 12 bases line up with TRBD2. The CDR3 here is CACSPSGGASETQYF. As DNA, the CDR3 is TGTGCCTGCAGCCCTAGCGGGGGGGCGTCAGAGACCCAGTACTTC.